Listed here are 9 T cell receptor beta chains from one sample, sequenced in a study of T cell changes during pregnancy in multiple sclerosis. Only in-frame clones appear in the TCRdb table, and some are missing; sequencing was by immunoSEQ multiplex PCR. The sample records about 42,000 clones, 80% to 95% being singletons. The material sequenced was CD4+ T cells from peripheral blood mononuclear cells, taken in the second trimester of pregnancy. All receptors come from a female donor in good health, enrolled as a control in a pregnancy study.

This clone was seen only once. V usage is TRBV7-2 and J usage is TRBJ1-2; 7 bases line up with TRBD1. The V gene's germline CDR1 is SGHTA and CDR2 FQGNSA. The CDR3 loop spans 15 amino acids. With 5 bases clipped from V and 2 bases from J, the junction kept 8 bases outside the gene matches. The chain's CDR3 is CASSPTSTGNYGYTF. The CDR3 nucleotides are TGTGCCAGCAGCCCTACCTCGACAGGGAACTATGGCTACACCTTC.

V usage is TRBV6-1 and J usage is TRBJ1-1; D gene uncertain. Trimming took off 4 bases at V and 1 base at J, with 10 bases between the two ends. There are 14 residues in the CDR3. The V gene's germline CDR1 is MNHNS and CDR2 SASEGT. CDR3 DNA sequence: TGTGCCAGCAGTGCCTACAGTGGGAACACTGAAGCTTTCTTT. Amino acids: CASSAYSGNTEAFF.

J is TRBJ1-2 and V is TRBV5-4; the match to TRBD1 covers 7 bases. Per the germline V gene, CDR1 is SGHNT and CDR2 is YYREEE (reference sequence). Trimming removed 1 base from V and 6 bases from J; junction bases left unmatched: 3. This CDR3 has 13 residues. Here the CDR3 reads CASSLNRGHGYTF. Here the CDR3 DNA reads TGTGCCAGCAGCTTGAACAGGGGACATGGCTACACCTTC.

The chain recombines TRBV7-3 with TRBJ2-1, with TRBD2 matching over 7 bases. V dropped 5 bases and J dropped 12; count of bases not matched to a gene: 7. Germline-derived CDR1 and CDR2 are SGHTA and FQGTGA. This CDR3 comprises 12 residues. The CDR3 sequence is CASSGGGTTQFF. The CDR3 coding sequence is TGTGCCAGCAGCGGGGGGGGGACTACGCAGTTCTTC. Variable domain in full (rest from reference TRBV7-3 and TRBJ2-1): GAGVSQTPSNKVTEKGKYVELRCDPISGHTALYWYRQSLGQGPEFLIYFQGTGAADDSGLPNDRFFAVRPEGSVSTLKIQRTERGDSAVYLCASSGGGTTQFFGPGTRLTVL.

V usage is TRBV23-1 and J usage is TRBJ2-7; D uncertain. TRBV23-1 is identified as an open reading frame with a role that is uncertain. The CDR3 totals 16 residues. V lost 3 bases, J lost 6 bases, and 21 bases lay in between. The CDR3 bases are TGCGCCAGCAGTCATACGACCGGGTCCTGCAGTCGCGAGCAGTACTTC. Translated: CASSHTTGSCSREQYF.

V is TRBV2 and J is TRBJ1-5; D not resolved. V was shortened by 8 bases and J by 2 bases, with 7 bases between the two germline ends. This CDR3 region has 12 residues. The germline V gene has CDR1 SNHLY and CDR2 FYNNEI. Here the CDR3 DNA reads TGTGCCAGCGCCGGGGGCAATCAGCCCCAGCATTTT. Translation gives CASAGGNQPQHF.

This rearrangement joins TRBV5-6 to TRBJ2-4, with TRBD1 as a possible D gene (6 bases). There are 19 residues in the CDR3. V was clipped by 0 bases and J by 1 base, with 20 bases between them. Germline V gene sequence: CDR1 SGHDT, CDR2 YYEEEE. CDR3 in amino acids: CASSLASPGGRLAKNIQYF. The CDR3 DNA reads TGTGCCAGCAGCTTGGCTTCCCCTGGGGGCAGGCTTGCCAAAAACATTCAGTACTTC.

The V and J genes are TRBV6-6 and TRBJ1-4; no reliable D call. Trimming removed 2 bases at V and 6 bases at J, with 7 bases between. The CDR3 is made up of 13 amino acids. Germline V gives CDR1 MNHNY, CDR2 SVGAGI (reference sequence). CDR3 sequence: CASSYVADEKLFF. The CDR3 region has the DNA TGTGCCAGCAGTTACGTGGCAGATGAAAAACTGTTTTTT.

The table lists this clone with a few counts. The V and J genes are TRBV4-1 and TRBJ2-3; 7 nucleotides agree with TRBD2. CDR3 length: 15 residues. Germline values: CDR1 MGHRA, CDR2 YSYEKL. The V gene end was trimmed by 4 bases and the J gene end by 0 bases; junction bases not matched to a gene: 4. The CDR3 loop is CASSPGTISTDTQYF. The CDR3 DNA is TGCGCCAGCAGCCCCGGGACTATCAGCACAGATACGCAGTATTTT.